The entry that follows covers one TCR beta chain sequence. Its antigen is currently not known. Within one base of it there is no much larger clone, and no base qualities were kept. Instrument used: Illumina HiSeq 2500. Quantitative 5'-RACE with molecular barcodes was used to prepare TCR beta libraries. Regarding the original processing steps: Disease-linked TCR variants were identified with a new computational method built on a probabilistic model of VDJ rearrangement. TCRdb applied fastp at Q25 and MiXCR to the public reads, then kept only in-frame beta chains. When rows share a CDR3 protein, they turn into one entry using the most common DNA and genes. Here the V and J calls rest on TCRdb's processing, not on the authors' analysis. The sample includes fewer than 450,000 distinct CDR3 sequences, with under 20% observed a single time. The ten largest clones capture under 1.2% of the sample. The record originates from a study of CD8 T cells in ankylosing spondylitis (dated by TCRdb to about 2017). Some background on the complete study: The study profiled T cell receptor beta repertoires in healthy donors and ankylosing spondylitis patients to find disease-linked TCR variants. Peripheral blood was sampled, and synovial fluid was additionally collected from ankylosing spondylitis patients. In total, the full study cohort was made up of some 110 healthy donors and some 26 ankylosing spondylitis patients. General findings and caveats noted by the study authors: Blood from ankylosing spondylitis patients appeared to be characterized by a TCR beta motif made up of several highly homologous amino acid variants. Some of the motif variants had been reported before in the synovial fluid and blood of reactive arthritis patients, a finding that suggests common disease-initiation mechanisms. The disease-linked clones were reported to be significantly enriched in matched synovial fluid samples from ankylosing spondylitis patients. A CD8+ phenotype was shown by the disease-linked clones, which were found at relatively low frequencies in peripheral blood.

CDR1 and CDR2, per the germline V gene, are ENHRY and SYGVKD. The CDR3 runs 15 amino acids, cysteine and phenylalanine included. The sequence is cut down to CDR3 DNA, 45 bases in frame from base 1. V loses 0 bases of germline sequence and J loses 6 bases, and the interval between the two ends is 12 bases. Here the chain combines TRBV10-3 and TRBJ2-1, with the D call perhaps TRBD1 or TRBD2, each one matching 5 bases. The sequenced sample was blood, either unsorted or a sorted T cell fraction (not recorded which). The clonotype comes from a male donor with ankylosing spondylitis. The DNA reads as follows: TGTGCCATCAGTGAGTCGTCGGGGCAGAGCAATGAGCAGTTCTTC. Its protein product is CAISESSGQSNEQFF.